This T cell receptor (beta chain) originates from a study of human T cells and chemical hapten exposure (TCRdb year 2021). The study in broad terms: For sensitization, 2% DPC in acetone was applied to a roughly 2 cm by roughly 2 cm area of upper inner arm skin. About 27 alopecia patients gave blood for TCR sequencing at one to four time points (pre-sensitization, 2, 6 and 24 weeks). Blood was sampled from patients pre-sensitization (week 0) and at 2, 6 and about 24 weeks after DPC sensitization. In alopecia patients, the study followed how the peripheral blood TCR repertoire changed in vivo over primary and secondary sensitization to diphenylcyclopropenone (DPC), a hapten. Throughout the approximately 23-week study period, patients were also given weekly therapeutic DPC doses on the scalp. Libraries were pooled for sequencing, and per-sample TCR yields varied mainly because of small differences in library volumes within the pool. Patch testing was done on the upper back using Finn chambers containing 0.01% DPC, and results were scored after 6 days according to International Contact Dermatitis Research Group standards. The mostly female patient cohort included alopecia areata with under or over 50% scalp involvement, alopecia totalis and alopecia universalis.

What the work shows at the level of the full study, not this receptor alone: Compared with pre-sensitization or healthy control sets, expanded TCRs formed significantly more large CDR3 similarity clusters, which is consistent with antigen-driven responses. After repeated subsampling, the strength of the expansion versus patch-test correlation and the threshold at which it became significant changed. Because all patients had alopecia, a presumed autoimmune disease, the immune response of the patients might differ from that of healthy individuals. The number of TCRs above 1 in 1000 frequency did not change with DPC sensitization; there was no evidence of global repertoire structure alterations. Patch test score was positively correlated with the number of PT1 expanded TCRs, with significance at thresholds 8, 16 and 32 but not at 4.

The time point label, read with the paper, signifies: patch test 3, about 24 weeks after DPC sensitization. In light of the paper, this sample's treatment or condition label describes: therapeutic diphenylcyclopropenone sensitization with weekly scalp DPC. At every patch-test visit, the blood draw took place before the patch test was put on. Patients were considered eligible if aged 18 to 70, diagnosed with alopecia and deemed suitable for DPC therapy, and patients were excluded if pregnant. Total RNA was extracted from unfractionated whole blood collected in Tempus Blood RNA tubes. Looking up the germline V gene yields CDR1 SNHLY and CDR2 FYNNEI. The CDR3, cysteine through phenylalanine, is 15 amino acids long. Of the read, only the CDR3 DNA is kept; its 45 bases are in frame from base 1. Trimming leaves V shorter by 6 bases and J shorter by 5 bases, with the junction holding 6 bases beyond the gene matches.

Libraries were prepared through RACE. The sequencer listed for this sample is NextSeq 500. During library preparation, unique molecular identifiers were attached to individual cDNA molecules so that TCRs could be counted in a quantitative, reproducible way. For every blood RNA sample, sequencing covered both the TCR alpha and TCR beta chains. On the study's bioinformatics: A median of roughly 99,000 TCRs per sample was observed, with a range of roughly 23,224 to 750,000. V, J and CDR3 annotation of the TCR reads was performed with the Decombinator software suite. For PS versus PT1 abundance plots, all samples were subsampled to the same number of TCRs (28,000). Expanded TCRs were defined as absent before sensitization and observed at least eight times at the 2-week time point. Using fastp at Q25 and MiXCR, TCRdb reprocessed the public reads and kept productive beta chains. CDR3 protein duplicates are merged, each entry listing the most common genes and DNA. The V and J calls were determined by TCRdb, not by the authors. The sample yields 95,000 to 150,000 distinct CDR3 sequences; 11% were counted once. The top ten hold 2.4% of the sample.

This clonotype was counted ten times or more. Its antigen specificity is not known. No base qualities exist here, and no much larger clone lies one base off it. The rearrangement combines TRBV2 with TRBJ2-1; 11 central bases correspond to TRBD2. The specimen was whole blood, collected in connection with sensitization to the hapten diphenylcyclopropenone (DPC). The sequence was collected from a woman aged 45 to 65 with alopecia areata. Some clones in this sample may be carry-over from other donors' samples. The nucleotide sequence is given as TGTGCCAGCAGGGTAGCGGGGGGGCCTAACAATGAGCAGTTCTTC. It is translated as CASRVAGGPNNEQFF.